Listed below are T cell receptor beta chains from one sample, sequenced in a study of blood T cell repertoires in COVID-19. Profiling relied on immunoSEQ multiplex PCR, and the TCRdb table lists in-frame clones only, not all of them. Seen here are a few hundred thousand clones, about four fifths observed once, and the top ten hold more than 0.95%. The specimen sequenced was peripheral blood. Receptor source: a human donor with acute or convalescent COVID-19. The donor label of this sample is uncertain. CDR3s include the opening cysteine and the closing phenylalanine or tryptophan. A D gene is named only where the DNA matches it firmly. Size values are once, few and many counts, or a class for expanded clones, and some rows have none.

V: TRBV10-2; D: NA; J: TRBJ1-6; size: few; CDR3: CASSEQSISPLHF; DNA: TGCGCCAGCAGTGAACAGTCCATTTCACCCCTCCACTTT
V: TRBV6-4; D: NA; J: TRBJ1-4; size: NA; CDR3: CASSGDGPTARRKLFF; DNA: TGTGCCAGCAGTGGCGACGGACCCACAGCAAGGAGGAAACTGTTTTTT
V: TRBV6-2/TRBV6-3; D: TRBD2; J: TRBJ2-5; size: NA; CDR3: CASSGGGGAETQYF; DNA: TGTGCCAGCAGTGGCGGCGGGGGGGCAGAGACCCAGTACTTC
V: TRBV18; D: TRBD1; J: TRBJ2-1; size: NA; CDR3: CASSPRTGENNEQFF; DNA: TGTGCCAGCTCACCAAGGACAGGGGAGAACAATGAGCAGTTCTTC
V: TRBV11-2; D: TRBD2; J: TRBJ2-7; size: NA; CDR3: CASSLDLIRGRKGNEQYF; DNA: TGTGCCAGCAGCTTAGATCTAATACGCGGGAGGAAGGGAAACGAGCAGTACTTC
V: TRBV7-2; D: NA; J: TRBJ2-1; size: NA; CDR3: CASSLTGENEQFF; DNA: TGTGCCAGCAGCTTGACGGGGGAAAATGAGCAGTTCTTC
V: TRBV9; D: NA; J: TRBJ1-6; size: NA; CDR3: CASSVEGGVSPLHF; DNA: TGTGCCAGCAGCGTAGAGGGGGGGGTTTCACCCCTCCACTTT
V: TRBV15; D: TRBD2; J: TRBJ2-3; size: NA; CDR3: CATSREAGGSNTQYF; DNA: TGTGCCACCAGCAGAGAAGCGGGGGGCAGTAATACGCAGTATTTT
V: TRBV6-2/TRBV6-3; D: TRBD1; J: TRBJ1-5; size: once; CDR3: CASSYPGQGYQPQHF; DNA: TGTGCCAGCAGTTACCCCGGACAGGGGTATCAGCCCCAGCATTTT
V: TRBV5-1; D: TRBD1; J: TRBJ1-2; size: NA; CDR3: CASSLEGGAYGYTF; DNA: TGCGCCAGCAGCTTGGAAGGGGGCGCCTATGGCTACACCTTC
V: TRBV29-1; D: TRBD2; J: TRBJ2-5; size: NA; CDR3: CSDLSGGAETQYF; DNA: TGCAGCGACCTCAGCGGGGGGGCTGAGACCCAGTACTTC
V: TRBV2; D: TRBD1; J: TRBJ1-1; size: NA; CDR3: CASNPGGGTEAFF; DNA: TGTGCCAGCAACCCAGGGGGCGGCACTGAAGCTTTCTTT
V: TRBV27; D: NA; J: TRBJ2-7; size: NA; CDR3: CASSPYQPTRGRPYEQYF; DNA: TGTGCCAGCAGTCCCTACCAGCCCACACGGGGGAGGCCCTACGAGCAGTACTTC
V: TRBV7-9; D: NA; J: TRBJ1-6; size: once; CDR3: CASSLGTVEPLHF; DNA: TGTGCCAGCAGCTTAGGGACAGTAGAACCCCTCCACTTT
V: TRBV30; D: NA; J: TRBJ1-5; size: NA; CDR3: CAWSTGFHQPQHF; DNA: TGTGCCTGGAGTACAGGGTTTCATCAGCCCCAGCATTTT
V: TRBV4-1; D: NA; J: TRBJ1-4; size: once; CDR3: CASSQYEQGGEKLFF; DNA: TGCGCCAGCAGCCAGTATGAACAGGGTGGAGAAAAACTGTTTTTT